The rows below give T cell receptor beta chains drawn from one sample of a study of early T cells in non-severe SARS-CoV-2 infection. MiXCR was run by TCRdb on the 5' RACE reads, yielding one entry per CDR3 protein. The sample shows more than 35,000 distinct CDR3 sequences, 5.8% of them seen only once. The sample consisted of whole blood. These receptors were obtained from an adult who was a healthcare worker with PCR-confirmed SARS-CoV-2 infection or an uninfected control (not recorded which). The CDR3 runs from the conserved cysteine through the conserved F or W. D genes are given only for firm matches. The listing skips clone size in some rows; elsewhere it reads once, few, many or a size class.

d_call j_call clone_size v_call cdr3_aa cdr3_nt
NA TRBJ1-1 NA TRBV7-9 CASSLTGTTEAFF TGTGCCAGCAGCTTAACAGGGACCACTGAAGCTTTCTTT
NA TRBJ2-7 many TRBV14 CASSRTRYEQYF TGTGCCAGCAGCCGGACCCGATACGAGCAGTACTTC
NA TRBJ1-4 many TRBV6-6 CASSRFSAVEKLFF TGTGCCAGCAGCCGCTTTTCGGCGGTGGAAAAACTGTTTTTT
TRBD1 TRBJ2-7 NA TRBV5-6 CASSLTGGHYEQYF TGTGCCAGCAGCTTGACAGGGGGGCACTACGAGCAGTACTTC
NA TRBJ2-1 many TRBV5-6 CASKINNEQFF TGTGCCAGCAAGATAAACAATGAGCAGTTCTTC
NA TRBJ1-4 NA TRBV10-3 CAISSQGGDEKLFF TGTGCCATCAGTTCCCAGGGTGGTGATGAAAAACTGTTTTTT
NA TRBJ1-3 few TRBV20-1 CSARVPSDPGNTIYF TGCAGTGCTAGGGTTCCCTCTGACCCTGGAAACACCATATATTTT
TRBD2 TRBJ2-1 many TRBV6-2/TRBV6-3 CASSYSITSRGGYNEQFF TGTGCCAGCAGTTACTCGATAACTTCGCGGGGGGGCTACAATGAGCAGTTCTTC
TRBD2 TRBJ2-1 many TRBV28 CASSPPSLAGDDNEQFF TGTGCCAGCAGTCCCCCCTCACTAGCGGGAGATGACAATGAGCAGTTCTTC
NA TRBJ2-3 many TRBV11-2 CASSPTNPSTDTQYF TGTGCCAGCAGTCCAACCAACCCGAGCACAGATACGCAGTATTTT
NA TRBJ1-3 NA TRBV3-2 CASSQRGSSGNTIYF TGTGCCAGCAGCCAACGGGGGAGCTCTGGAAACACCATATATTTT
NA TRBJ2-3 many TRBV6-6 CASSYGDFPTDTQYF TGTGCCAGCAGTTACGGCGATTTCCCCACAGATACGCAGTATTTT
TRBD1 TRBJ1-1 many TRBV2 CASSRQGDTEAFF TGTGCCAGCAGTCGACAGGGGGACACTGAAGCTTTCTTT
NA TRBJ2-5 many TRBV11-2 CASSLLANQETQYF TGTGCCAGCAGCTTGCTAGCGAACCAAGAGACCCAGTACTTC
NA TRBJ1-2 many TRBV15 CATSTQQGRGYTF TGTGCCACCAGCACCCAACAGGGTCGCGGCTACACCTTC